The sequence of this T cell receptor beta chain was determined in a study of chemoradiotherapy in HPV16-positive cancers. Whole-study results and caveats: In HPV16-positive patients, HPV-responsive T-cell expansion tracked better recurrence-free survival. During treatment, candidate HPV-specific clones and E7-related motifs expanded in tumor.

This CDR3 is built from 17 residues. V lost 0 bases and J 0 bases, leaving 12 bases between the germline ends. Germline V gene data show CDR1 as KGHSH and CDR2 as LQKENI. Repeated repertoire sampling spanned the course of chemoradiotherapy. Profiled with immunoSEQ multiplex PCR; TCRdb holds only in-frame clones, not every one. The sample holds about 5,000 clones; almost 90% are singletons and the top ten take more than 20%. About this clone: Its antigen is as yet unknown.

The chain recombines TRBV18 with TRBJ2-1; possible D gene TRBD2, 5 bases. The clonotype was recovered from a human donor with HPV-associated anogenital cancer. Sample: blood, taken from a patient who underwent chemoradiotherapy. For the CDR3, the DNA is TGTGCCAGCTCACCACCCGGTAGCGCGAGCTCCTACAATGAGCAGTTCTTC. Its translation is CASSPPGSASSYNEQFF.